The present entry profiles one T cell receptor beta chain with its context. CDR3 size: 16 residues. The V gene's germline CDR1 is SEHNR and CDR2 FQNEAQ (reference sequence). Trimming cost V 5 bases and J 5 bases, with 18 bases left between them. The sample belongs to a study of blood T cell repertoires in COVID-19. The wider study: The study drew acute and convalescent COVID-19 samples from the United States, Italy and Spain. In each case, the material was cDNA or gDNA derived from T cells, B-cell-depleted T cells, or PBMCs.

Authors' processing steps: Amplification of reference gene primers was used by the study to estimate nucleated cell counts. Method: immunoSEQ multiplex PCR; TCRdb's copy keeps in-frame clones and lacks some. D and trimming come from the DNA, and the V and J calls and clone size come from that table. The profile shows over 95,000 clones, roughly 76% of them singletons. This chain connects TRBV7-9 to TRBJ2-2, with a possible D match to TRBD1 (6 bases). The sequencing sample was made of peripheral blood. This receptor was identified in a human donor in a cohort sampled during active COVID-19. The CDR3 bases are TGTGCCAGCAGCATAGGACAGCCCCCTGGAACCGGGGAGCTGTTTTTT. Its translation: CASSIGQPPGTGELFF.